One sample yielded the 17 T cell receptor beta chains listed below, sequenced in a study of CD8 T cells in ankylosing spondylitis. TCRdb re-derived calls from the 5' RACE reads in MiXCR, one entry per CDR3 protein. The sample records 35,000 to 50,000 distinct CDR3 sequences, approximately 10% being singletons. Sequencing used blood, either unsorted or a sorted T cell fraction (not recorded which). The source of these receptors is a male donor with ankylosing spondylitis or in good health (not recorded which).

The chain has TRBV20-1 and TRBJ2-5; a weak D match, TRBD2 (5 bases). Trimming took off 3 bases at V and 0 bases at J, with 8 bases between the two ends. The germline CDR1 and CDR2 sequences are DFQATT and SNEGSKA (reference sequence). This CDR3 is built from 13 residues. The DNA of the CDR3 is TGCAGTGCTAGCCGAGGGTACCAAGAGACCCAGTACTTC. Amino acids: CSASRGYQETQYF.

This clonotype was detected only a few times. CDR3 loop: CAIARAGAPEQYF. CDR3 coding DNA: TGTGCCATCGCTAGGGCGGGGGCGCCGGAGCAGTACTTC. The rearrangement links TRBV10-3 to TRBJ2-7; tentatively, D is TRBD2 (7 bases). This CDR3 has 13 amino acids. Deletions cut 8 bases from V and 7 bases from J, with 18 bases between. Germline V CDR1 and CDR2: ENHRY, SYGVKD.

The V gene is TRBV27, the J gene TRBJ2-7; 13 bases fit TRBD2. The CDR3 has 15 amino acids. Looked up from germline, CDR1 is MNHEY and CDR2 is SMNVEV (reference sequence). The ends lost 4 bases at V and 6 bases at J; junction bases unmatched: 6. The CDR3 reads CASSSLGTSGIEQYF. Here the CDR3 DNA reads TGTGCCAGCAGTTCACTCGGGACTAGCGGGATCGAGCAGTACTTC.

This clonotype was counted at least ten times. The chain is built from TRBV6-2 or TRBV6-3 and TRBJ2-7, with TRBD2 matching 12 bases. The V gene end was trimmed by 0 bases and the J gene end by 2 bases; junction bases not matched to a gene: 5. The germline V gene has CDR1 MNHEY and CDR2 SVGEGT. This CDR3 is 17 amino acids long. CDR3: CASSYSIASGRAYEQYF. CDR3 sequence (DNA): TGTGCCAGCAGTTACTCGATAGCTAGCGGGAGGGCCTACGAGCAGTACTTC.

At least ten counts were recorded for this clonotype. The chain couples TRBV5-5 to TRBJ2-5, with D perhaps given as TRBD1 or TRBD2 (5 bases each). Trimming left V 7 bases short and J 3 bases short, with 16 bases between. This CDR3 spans 14 amino acids. The germline V gene encodes CDR1 SGHKS and CDR2 YYEKEE (reference sequence). The CDR3: CASPRRGREETQYF. The CDR3 DNA reads as TGTGCCAGCCCCCGCCGGGGCAGGGAAGAGACCCAGTACTTC.

This clonotype was counted at least ten times. The chain combines TRBV7-6 with TRBJ1-3, with 9 bases identical to TRBD1. Germline lookup yields CDR1 SGHVS and CDR2 FNYEAQ. The CDR3 loop spans 17 amino acids. The J segment lost 0 bases and the V segment lost 5 bases, leaving 8 bases of the junction unmatched. This chain's CDR3 is CASSPGQGYISGNTIYF. The CDR3 nucleotides read TGTGCCAGCAGCCCGGGACAGGGTTACATCTCTGGAAACACCATATATTTT.

This clonotype was seen ten or more times. CDR3 DNA: TGTGCCAGCAGCTCTGACCGAGTCTACAACATTCAGTACTTC. It specifies CASSSDRVYNIQYF. The chain recombines TRBV7-9 with TRBJ2-4; D is uncertain. The V end was cut by 4 bases, the J end by 7 bases, with 14 bases between. The germline V gene has CDR1 SEHNR and CDR2 FQNEAQ (reference sequence). The CDR3 has 14 residues.

The chain's CDR3 is CASSTVSNQPQHF. CDR3 nucleotide sequence: TGTGCCAGCAGCACCGTTAGCAATCAGCCCCAGCATTTT. The chain couples TRBV6-2 or TRBV6-3 to TRBJ1-5; D unclear. Trimming removed 6 bases from V and 0 bases from J, with 6 bases in between. From germline, CDR1 is MNHEY and CDR2 SVGEGT. The CDR3 is 13 amino acids.

This clonotype was observed many times. The chain joins TRBV29-1 to TRBJ2-5, with 8 bases matching TRBD2. CDR1 and CDR2 from the germline V gene are SQVTM and ANQGSEA. The V and J ends lost 6 bases and 2 bases, in that order; junction bases with no gene match: 8. The CDR3 sequence is 14 residues long. The chain's CDR3 is CSVRDSGKQETQYF. The CDR3 DNA is TGCAGCGTCCGGGATAGCGGGAAACAAGAGACCCAGTACTTC.

Concerning this clonotype itself: This could be a read error, since a much larger clone is one nucleotide away. The rearrangement joins TRBV12-3 or TRBV12-4 to TRBJ1-4, with TRBD1 identical over 11 bases. CDR3 length equals 18 residues. CDR3 coding DNA: TGTACCAGCAGTTTAGGGACAGGGGGGCTTGCAACTAATGAAAAACTGTTTTTT. The encoded protein is CTSSLGTGGLATNEKLFF.

This clonotype has ten or more counts. V and J are TRBV6-2 or TRBV6-3 and TRBJ2-5, with 8 bases fitting TRBD2. CDR3 length: 18 amino acids. Germline V gives CDR1 MNHEY, CDR2 SVGEGT. V was pared by 2 bases and J by 7 bases, with 18 bases of the junction left unmatched. The CDR3: CASSYNPSGSVGIGTQYF. CDR3 nucleotide sequence: TGTGCCAGCAGTTACAATCCCAGCGGGAGTGTTGGCATAGGGACCCAGTACTTC.

This clonotype was detected only once. This chain links TRBV4-3 with TRBJ2-1, with a tentative D call TRBD2 (6 bases). The CDR3 extends over 18 amino acids. Trimming stripped 0 bases from V and 1 base from J, with 16 bases between. Germline V gene lookup returns CDR1 LGHNA and CDR2 YSLEER. The CDR3 coding sequence is TGCGCCAGCAGCCAAGATCGCCTACTTGCGGGGTCCTACAATGAGCAGTTCTTC. This codes for CASSQDRLLAGSYNEQFF.

This clonotype has a count of ten or more. The chain combines TRBV9 with TRBJ2-2; 10 nucleotides line up with TRBD2. Germline V gives CDR1 SGDLS, CDR2 YYNGEE. The CDR3 runs 16 residues. Trimming removed 4 bases from V and 3 bases from J; junction bases left unmatched: 6. The CDR3 loop is CASSPLAGADTGELFF. The DNA for the CDR3 is TGTGCCAGCAGCCCCCTAGCGGGAGCGGACACCGGGGAGCTGTTTTTT.

At least ten counts were recorded for this clonotype. This sequence joins TRBV20-1 and TRBJ2-3; 7 bases agree with TRBD2. The J segment lost 4 bases and the V segment lost 0 bases, leaving 7 bases of the junction unmatched. This CDR3 is 15 amino acids long. Germline assignment: CDR1 DFQATT and CDR2 SNEGSKA (reference sequence). Here the CDR3 reads CSARDLGGRPDTQYF. The CDR3 DNA follows: TGCAGTGCTAGAGACCTTGGCGGGAGACCAGATACGCAGTATTTT.

This clonotype was detected many times. This rearrangement joins TRBV28 to TRBJ2-7; 7 bases match TRBD1. The CDR3 consists of 16 residues. V lost 4 bases, J lost 5 bases, and 14 bases stayed unmatched. Germline CDR1 and CDR2: MDHEN and SYDVKM. The CDR3 bases are TGTGCCAGCAGTTCGTGGTCAGGGGGTGGCCTGGACGAGCAGTACTTC. This encodes CASSSWSGGGLDEQYF.

This clonotype was counted many times. CDR3 in DNA: TGTGCCAGCAGCTTAATGGCAGGGAAGGTTGCAGATACGCAGTATTTT. Protein product: CASSLMAGKVADTQYF. J is TRBJ2-3 and V is TRBV7-9, with a possible D match to TRBD1 (5 bases). V was cut by 2 bases and J by 4 bases, with 16 bases left in between. The CDR3 is made up of 16 amino acids. The germline V gene has CDR1 SEHNR and CDR2 FQNEAQ (reference sequence).

This clonotype has at least ten counts. The rearrangement joins TRBV6-1 to TRBJ1-5; 11 bases agree with TRBD1. Germline loops: CDR1 MNHNS, CDR2 SASEGT. With 7 bases clipped from V and 4 bases from J, the junction kept 12 bases outside the gene matches. The CDR3 is 17 amino acids. In DNA, the CDR3 is TGTGCCAGCACCTTTCCCCGGGACAGGGGGGCGAATCAGCCCCAGCATTTT. It specifies CASTFPRDRGANQPQHF.